The 28 T cell receptor beta chains presented below share a single source sample, sequenced in a study of CD8+ T cells in alopecia areata. Treatment defined: oral pan-JAK inhibitor, 5-10 mg twice daily. Once RNA had been extracted, it was reverse transcribed into cDNA to act as the sequencing template. Sequencing was performed with immunoSEQ multiplex PCR; in TCRdb, only in-frame clones are kept and a portion is missing. In the table there are 200,000 or so clones, about 62% of which are singletons. The specimen was CD4+ T cells sorted from blood, collected at week 24, from a patient treated with tofacitinib. Source of these receptors: a human donor with alopecia areata.

The chain is built from TRBV4-1 and TRBJ1-6; no clear D. Trimming took 3 bases from V and 9 from J, leaving 6 bases between them. From germline, CDR1 is MGHRA and CDR2 YSYEKL. CDR3 length: 12 amino acids. CDR3 sequence: CASSHISSPLHF. For the CDR3, the DNA is TGCGCCAGCAGCCATATTAGTTCACCCCTCCACTTT.

This chain uses TRBV7-2 with TRBJ1-4; 8 bases line up with TRBD1. The CDR3 runs 14 residues. The germline gives CDR1 SGHTA, CDR2 FQGNSA. V shed 6 bases, J shed 11 bases, and the junction held 11 bases outside the gene matches. CDR3 bases: TGTGCCAGCAGGACCGTGACAGGGGAGGGCAAACTGTTTTTT. It yields the protein CASRTVTGEGKLFF.

The chain is built from TRBV29-1 and TRBJ1-3; D is perhaps TRBD1 (5 bases). V dropped 3 bases and J dropped 2 bases, with 11 bases sitting between them. The germline V gene has CDR1 SQVTM and CDR2 ANQGSEA. The CDR3 has 14 residues. The CDR3 nucleotides read TGCAGCGTTGATGAGGGGCCTCCTGGAAACACCATATATTTT. This gives the protein CSVDEGPPGNTIYF.

This clone was picked up a small number of times. This chain joins TRBV27 and TRBJ2-3; 7 bases are a match to TRBD2. Germline V gives CDR1 MNHEY, CDR2 SMNVEV (reference sequence). The CDR3 loop spans 15 amino acids. V trimming: 8 bases; J trimming: 1 base; junction bases outside the gene matches: 9. As DNA, the CDR3 is TGTGCCAGCCAGAGAGGGAGGGGTCGCACAGATACGCAGTATTTT. Protein sequence: CASQRGRGRTDTQYF.

This chain uses TRBV30 with TRBJ2-5; TRBD2 might be the D (6 bases). The germline V and J ends were trimmed by 2 bases and 2 bases, with 9 bases remaining between them. In germline, CDR1 is GTSNPN, CDR2 SVGIG (reference sequence). CDR3 size: 13 residues. The CDR3 protein is CAWSLGGQETQYF. The CDR3 nucleotides read TGTGCCTGGAGTTTGGGGGGACAAGAGACCCAGTACTTC.

This chain connects TRBV10-3 to TRBJ2-5; TRBD2 aligns across 10 bases. The CDR3 extends over 15 amino acids. V trimming: 3 bases; J trimming: 5 bases; junction bases outside the gene matches: 6. CDR1 is ENHRY, CDR2 SYGVKD, per germline. The CDR3 sequence is CAISESGGAGETQYF. Here the CDR3 DNA reads TGTGCCATCAGTGAAAGCGGGGGGGCCGGTGAGACCCAGTACTTC.

The chain has TRBV20-1 and TRBJ1-2; D gene uncertain. The CDR3 loop spans 11 amino acids. Deletions cut 5 bases from V and 6 bases from J, with 10 bases between. The germline V gene has CDR1 DFQATT and CDR2 SNEGSKA (reference sequence). CDR3 DNA: TGCAGTGCTCCATGGGTCGATGGCTACACCTTC. Encoded protein: CSAPWVDGYTF.

The chain employs TRBV4-1 and TRBJ1-6, with D uncertain. CDR1 and CDR2 (germline): MGHRA, YSYEKL. Trimming removed 3 bases from V and 9 bases from J, with 12 bases in between. The CDR3 runs to 14 residues. The CDR3 region has the DNA TGCGCCAGCAGCCACCCGGGAAGTAGTTCACCCCTCCACTTT. It translates to CASSHPGSSSPLHF.

The V call is TRBV30, the J call TRBJ2-3, with 9 bases fitting TRBD2. CDR1 is GTSNPN and CDR2 is SVGIG in the germline V gene (reference sequence). V gave up 4 bases and J gave up 3 bases; unmatched junction bases: 5. There are 14 residues in the CDR3. The CDR3 region is CAWTSGMPTDTQYF. The DNA for the CDR3 is TGTGCCTGGACTAGCGGGATGCCTACAGATACGCAGTATTTT.

This chain joins TRBV23-1 and TRBJ2-7, with TRBD2 matching over 11 bases. TRBV23-1 is marked as an open reading frame, function uncertain. J gave up 4 bases and V 7 bases, and 15 bases lay outside the gene matches. This CDR3 has 17 amino acids. The CDR3 protein is CASTRTGTRTSGYEQYF. The CDR3 region has the DNA TGCGCCAGCACCCGGACGGGCACCAGGACTAGCGGGTACGAGCAGTACTTC.

The J gene is TRBJ2-1, the V gene TRBV9, with 10 nucleotides matching TRBD2. This CDR3 is 17 amino acids long. Trimming cost V 1 base and J 4 bases; bases outside gene matches: 8. Germline CDR1 SGDLS, CDR2 YYNGEE. This chain's CDR3 is CASSVSIRTSGYNEQFF. DNA of the CDR3: TGTGCCAGCAGCGTATCGATTCGGACTAGCGGATACAATGAGCAGTTCTTC.

This clone was recorded only once. The chain links TRBV20-1 to TRBJ2-4; a possible D gene is TRBD2 (7 bases). Per the germline V gene, CDR1 is DFQATT and CDR2 is SNEGSKA (reference sequence). The V end was cut by 6 bases, the J end by 13 bases, with 16 bases between. The CDR3 contains 11 residues. DNA for the CDR3: TGCAGTGCCGGGGGGCGGGATGTACAGTACTTC. This sequence encodes CSAGGRDVQYF.

The chain uses TRBV5-1 and TRBJ2-7; 8 positions match TRBD1. CDR1 and CDR2 (germline): SGHRS, YFSETQ. V was pared by 4 bases and J by 8 bases, with 14 bases of the junction left unmatched. This CDR3 has 15 amino acids. DNA for the CDR3: TGCGCCAGCAGCCCCAATCCGGACAGGGTAGGAAAGCAGTACTTC. This encodes CASSPNPDRVGKQYF.

The J gene is TRBJ2-5, the V gene TRBV6-1; TRBD1 or TRBD2 may be the D gene (5 bases each). CDR1 is MNHNS, CDR2 SASEGT, per germline. This CDR3 region has 15 residues. V lost 5 bases to trimming and J lost 5 bases, with 18 bases between them. CDR3 DNA sequence: TGTGCCAGCAGTCCCGGGACGGCCGGGGTGGAGACCCAGTACTTC. Translation: CASSPGTAGVETQYF.

This clone was picked up one time. V and J are TRBV4-3 and TRBJ2-7; D call uncertain. Deletions cut 0 bases from V and 0 bases from J, with 9 bases between. Germline V CDR1 and CDR2: LGHNA, YSLEER. The CDR3 consists of 15 residues. In DNA, the CDR3 is TGCGCCAGCAGCCAAGATCCGATCCGCTCCTACGAGCAGTACTTC. It encodes CASSQDPIRSYEQYF.

The genes are TRBV29-1 and TRBJ2-1, with 8 nucleotides matching TRBD2. The CDR3 has 14 residues. The J segment lost 2 bases and the V segment lost 3 bases, leaving 3 bases of the junction unmatched. Germline-derived CDR1 and CDR2 are SQVTM and ANQGSEA. CDR3 sequence: CSVDGSGAYNEQFF. In DNA form, the CDR3 reads TGCAGCGTTGATGGTAGCGGGGCCTACAATGAGCAGTTCTTC.

Here the CDR3 DNA reads TGCAGCGTTGTCGGACAGGGAGTGGGTGGCTACACCTTC. As protein: CSVVGQGVGGYTF. The chain links TRBV29-1 to TRBJ1-2; 8 bases are shared with TRBD1. J was trimmed by 7 bases and V by 4 bases; bases with no gene match: 8. Germline loops: CDR1 SQVTM, CDR2 ANQGSEA. This CDR3 spans 13 amino acids. Full variable domain (remainder filled in from reference TRBV29-1 and TRBJ1-2): SAVISQKPSRDICQRGTSLTIQCQVDSQVTMMFWYRQQPGQSLTLIATANQGSEATYESGFVIDKFPISRPNLTFSTLTVSNMSPEDSSIYLCSVVGQGVGGYTFGSGTRLTVV.

The genes are TRBV28 and TRBJ1-5, with a tentative D call TRBD1 (6 bases). The CDR3 is 15 amino acids. CDR1 is MDHEN, CDR2 SYDVKM, per germline. Trimming stripped 5 bases from V and 4 bases from J, with 15 bases between. Written as DNA, the CDR3 is TGTGCCAGCAGTCCTTCAACAGGGATAAATCAGCCCCAGCATTTT. This translates into CASSPSTGINQPQHF.

This clone has only a few counts. V and J are TRBV29-1 and TRBJ2-7; no clear D gene. V lost 4 bases and J lost 2, with 9 bases in between. The length of the CDR3 is 12 residues. The germline CDR1 and CDR2 sequences are SQVTM and ANQGSEA. CDR3 nucleotide sequence: TGCAGCGTTGCCGGGTCAACCTACGAGCAGTACTTC. Translating it yields CSVAGSTYEQYF.

The chain is built from TRBV6-5 and TRBJ1-2, with D tentatively TRBD1 (5 bases). V lost 4 bases to trimming and J lost 4 bases, with 16 bases between them. This CDR3 is built from 15 residues. The V gene's germline CDR1 is MNHEY and CDR2 SVGAGI. The CDR3 spells CASSFAGKGGYGYTF. Here the CDR3 DNA reads TGTGCCAGCAGTTTCGCAGGGAAAGGTGGCTATGGCTACACCTTC.

This chain uses TRBV7-3 with TRBJ2-6; D is undetermined. The V and J ends lost 2 bases and 0 bases respectively, with 8 bases between them. The CDR3 loop spans 16 amino acids. Germline values: CDR1 SGHTA, CDR2 FQGTGA. CDR3 residues: CASSLEPHSGANVLTF. In DNA, the CDR3 is TGTGCCAGCAGCTTAGAGCCCCACTCTGGGGCCAACGTCCTGACTTTC.

The gene calls are TRBV7-9 and TRBJ1-1; D uncertain. The CDR3 length is 11 residues. Trimming removed 5 bases from V and 12 bases from J, with 13 bases in between. Germline V CDR1 and CDR2: SEHNR, FQNEAQ (reference sequence). DNA for the CDR3: TGTGCCAGCAGCCCCGACATGTCGACTTTCTTT. It is translated as CASSPDMSTFF.

This clone has only a few counts. The rearrangement uses TRBV4-3 and TRBJ2-3, with 9 bases lining up with TRBD1. The V segment lost 1 base and the J segment 5 bases; nucleotides outside the gene matches: 4. CDR1 is LGHNA, CDR2 YSLEER, per germline. The CDR3 loop spans 15 amino acids. CDR3 in amino acids: CASSQGDRAGDTQYF. The DNA of the CDR3 is TGCGCCAGCAGCCAAGGGGACAGGGCCGGAGATACGCAGTATTTT.

The J gene is TRBJ2-2, the V gene TRBV5-1; D is possibly TRBD2 (6 bases). The length of the CDR3 is 15 residues. V was pared by 3 bases and J by 0 bases, with 9 bases between. Per the germline V gene, CDR1 is SGHRS and CDR2 is YFSETQ. The CDR3 reads CASSSAGANTGELFF. Written as DNA, the CDR3 is TGCGCCAGCAGCTCAGCGGGTGCGAACACCGGGGAGCTGTTTTTT.

This clone was observed a single time. The chain couples TRBV2 to TRBJ2-5; D possibly uses TRBD1 or TRBD2 (5 bases each). There are 11 residues in the CDR3. The V end was cut by 6 bases, the J end by 5 bases, with 7 bases between. Per germline, CDR1 SNHLY and CDR2 FYNNEI. CDR3 region: CASRGEETQYF. In nucleotides, the CDR3 is TGTGCCAGCAGGGGGGAGGAGACCCAGTACTTC.

This chain uses TRBV4-2 with TRBJ1-1, with D uncertain. The CDR3 contains 13 residues. The V end lost 0 bases, the J end lost 0 bases, and 2 bases lay between the germline ends. CDR1 is LGHNA and CDR2 is YNFKEQ in the germline V gene. CDR3 amino acids: CASSQDVNTEAFF. The DNA for the CDR3 is TGTGCCAGCAGCCAAGACGTGAACACTGAAGCTTTCTTT.

The chain uses TRBV29-1 and TRBJ2-3, with TRBD1 identical over 10 bases. This CDR3 comprises 14 residues. After removal of 6 bases from V and 4 bases from J, the junction contained 7 bases not matched to a gene. The V gene's germline CDR1 is SQVTM and CDR2 ANQGSEA. This chain's CDR3 is CSVLGTGAADTQYF. The CDR3 DNA is TGCAGCGTCCTCGGGACAGGGGCCGCAGATACGCAGTATTTT.

The chain couples TRBV27 to TRBJ2-1, with D perhaps matching TRBD1 (6 bases). Germline values: CDR1 MNHEY, CDR2 SMNVEV (reference sequence). The CDR3 covers 15 residues. V gave up 5 bases and J gave up 5 bases, with 16 bases separating them. The CDR3 region has the DNA TGTGCCAGCAGTCCTTCCGGGACACGGGACAATGAGCAGTTCTTC. Protein: CASSPSGTRDNEQFF.